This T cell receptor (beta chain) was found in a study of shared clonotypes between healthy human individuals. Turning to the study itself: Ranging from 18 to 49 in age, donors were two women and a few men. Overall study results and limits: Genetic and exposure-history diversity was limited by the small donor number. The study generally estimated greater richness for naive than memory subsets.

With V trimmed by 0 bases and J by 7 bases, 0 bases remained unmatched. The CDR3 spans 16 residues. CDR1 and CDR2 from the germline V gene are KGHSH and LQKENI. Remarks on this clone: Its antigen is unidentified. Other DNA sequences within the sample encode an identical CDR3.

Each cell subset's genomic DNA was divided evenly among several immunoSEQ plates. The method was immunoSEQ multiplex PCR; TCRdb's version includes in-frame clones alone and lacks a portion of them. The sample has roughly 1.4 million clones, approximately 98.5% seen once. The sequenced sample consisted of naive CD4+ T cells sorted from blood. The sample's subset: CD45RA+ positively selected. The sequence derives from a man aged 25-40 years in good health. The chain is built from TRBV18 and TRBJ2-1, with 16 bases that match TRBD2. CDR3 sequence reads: CASSPPGLAGGNEQFF. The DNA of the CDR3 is TGTGCCAGCTCACCACCGGGACTAGCGGGAGGGAATGAGCAGTTCTTC.